Listed here is a single T cell receptor beta chain. The participants were between about 18 and 95 years old and came from some 23 US areas. Cohorts were based on clinical histories the participants reported. Trimming removed 0 bases at V and 2 bases at J, with 11 bases between. Germline CDR1 reads MNHEY; CDR2 reads SMNVEV (reference sequence). The CDR3 runs to 16 residues. The record originates from a study of blood T cell repertoires in COVID-19. In the study overall: The cDNA or gDNA used as material had been derived from T cells, B-cell-depleted T cells, or PBMCs.

Assay: immunoSEQ multiplex PCR; the TCRdb copy retains only in-frame clones and omits some. The sample shows about 360,000 clones, approximately 86% of them seen only once. The TCR comes from a middle-aged woman with acute COVID-19. The chain links TRBV27 to TRBJ1-5; D remains unclear. The sequencing input was PBMCs or T cells enriched from blood (not recorded which). The CDR3 nucleotides are TGTGCCAGCAGTTTATCGAGGTACGGGGGCAATCAGCCCCAGCATTTT. Translating gives CASSLSRYGGNQPQHF.